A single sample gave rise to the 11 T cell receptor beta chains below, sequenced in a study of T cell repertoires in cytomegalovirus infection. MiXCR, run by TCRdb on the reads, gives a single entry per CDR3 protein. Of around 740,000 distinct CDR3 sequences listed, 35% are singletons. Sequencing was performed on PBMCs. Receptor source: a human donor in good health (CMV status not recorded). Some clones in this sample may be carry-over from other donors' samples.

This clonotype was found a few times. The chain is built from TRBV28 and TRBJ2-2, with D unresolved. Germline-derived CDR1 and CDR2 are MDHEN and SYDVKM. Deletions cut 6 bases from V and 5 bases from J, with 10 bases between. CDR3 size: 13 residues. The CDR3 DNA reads TGTGCCAGCAGCCGTACCTTGACCGGGGAGCTGTTTTTT. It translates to CASSRTLTGELFF.

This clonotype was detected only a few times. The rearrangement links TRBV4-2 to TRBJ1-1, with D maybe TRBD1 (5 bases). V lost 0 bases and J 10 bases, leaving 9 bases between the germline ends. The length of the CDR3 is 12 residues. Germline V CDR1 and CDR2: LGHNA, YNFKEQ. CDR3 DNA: TGTGCCAGCAGCCAAGAGCGGGACGGAGCTTTCTTT. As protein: CASSQERDGAFF.

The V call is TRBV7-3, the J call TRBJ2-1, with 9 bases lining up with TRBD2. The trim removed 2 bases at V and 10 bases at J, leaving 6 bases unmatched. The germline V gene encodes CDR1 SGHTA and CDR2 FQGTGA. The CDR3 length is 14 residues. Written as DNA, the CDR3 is TGTGCCAGCAGCTTAGGCGGGGGGGGGGCGGAGCAGTTCTTC. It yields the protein CASSLGGGGAEQFF.

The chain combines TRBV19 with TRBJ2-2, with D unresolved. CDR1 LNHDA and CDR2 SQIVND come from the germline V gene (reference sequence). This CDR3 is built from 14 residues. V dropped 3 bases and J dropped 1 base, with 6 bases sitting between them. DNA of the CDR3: TGTGCCAGTAGTATCTGGGGGAACACCGGGGAGCTGTTTTTT. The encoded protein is CASSIWGNTGELFF.

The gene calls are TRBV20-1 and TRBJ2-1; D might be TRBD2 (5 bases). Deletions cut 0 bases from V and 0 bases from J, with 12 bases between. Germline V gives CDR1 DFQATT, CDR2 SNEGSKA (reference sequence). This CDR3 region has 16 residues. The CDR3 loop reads CSARDLRTASYNEQFF. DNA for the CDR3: TGCAGTGCTAGAGATCTTAGGACTGCCTCCTACAATGAGCAGTTCTTC.

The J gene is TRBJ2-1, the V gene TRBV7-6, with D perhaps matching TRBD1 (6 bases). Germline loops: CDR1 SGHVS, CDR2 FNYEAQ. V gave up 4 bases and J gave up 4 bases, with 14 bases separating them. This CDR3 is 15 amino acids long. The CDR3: CASSSPGHHYNEQFF. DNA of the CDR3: TGTGCCAGCAGCTCTCCGGGACACCATTACAATGAGCAGTTCTTC.

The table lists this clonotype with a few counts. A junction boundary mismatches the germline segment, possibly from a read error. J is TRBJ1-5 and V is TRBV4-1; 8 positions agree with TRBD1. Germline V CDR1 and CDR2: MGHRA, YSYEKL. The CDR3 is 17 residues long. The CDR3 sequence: CASSQGQGAYSNQPQHF. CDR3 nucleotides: TGTGCCAGCAGCCAAGGACAGGGCGCTTATAGCAATCAGCCCCAGCATTTT.

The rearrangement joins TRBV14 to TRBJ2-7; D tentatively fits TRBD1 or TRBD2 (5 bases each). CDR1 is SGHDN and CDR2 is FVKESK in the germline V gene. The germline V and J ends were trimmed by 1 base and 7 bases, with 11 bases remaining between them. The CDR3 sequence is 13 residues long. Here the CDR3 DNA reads TGTGCCAGCAGCCAAGTAATGGGGGAAGAGCAGTACTTC. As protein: CASSQVMGEEQYF.

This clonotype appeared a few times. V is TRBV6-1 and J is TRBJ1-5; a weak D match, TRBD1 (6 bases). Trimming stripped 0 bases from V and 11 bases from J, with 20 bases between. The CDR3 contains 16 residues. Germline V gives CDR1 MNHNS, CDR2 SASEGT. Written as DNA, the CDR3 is TGTGCCAGCAGTGAAGCATCCGGGACGGGGGCTGAGGCCCAGCATTTT. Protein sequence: CASSEASGTGAEAQHF.

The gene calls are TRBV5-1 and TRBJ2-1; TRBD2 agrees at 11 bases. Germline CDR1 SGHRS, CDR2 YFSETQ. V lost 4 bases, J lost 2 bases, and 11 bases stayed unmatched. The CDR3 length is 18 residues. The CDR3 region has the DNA TGCGCCAGCAGCCGTCGACTAGCGGGGATTGGCCCCTACAATGAGCAGTTCTTC. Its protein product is CASSRRLAGIGPYNEQFF.

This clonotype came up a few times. The CDR3 loop reads CASSYRQPAGNTEAFF. In nucleotides, the CDR3 is TGTGCCAGCAGTTACAGACAGCCCGCGGGGAACACTGAAGCTTTCTTT. This chain connects TRBV6-5 to TRBJ1-1; tentatively, D is TRBD1 (5 bases). Germline values: CDR1 MNHEY, CDR2 SVGAGI. Trimming took off 2 bases at V and 1 base at J, with 14 bases between the two ends. The CDR3 sequence is 16 residues long.